Listed here are 15 T cell receptor beta chains from one sample, sequenced in a study of T cell responses to AZD1222 COVID-19 vaccine. Data came from immunoSEQ multiplex PCR; TCRdb stores just in-frame clones and leaves some out. Found here are 150,000 or so clones, under 95% of them singletons; the top ten hold approximately 0.98%. The sequences come from peripheral blood, collected 28 days after the second AZD1222 dose. The origin of the receptors is an adult who received the AZD1222 COVID-19 vaccine.

The chain couples TRBV15 to TRBJ1-1; maybe TRBD1 (5 bases). Germline lookup yields CDR1 LNHNV and CDR2 YYDKDF (reference sequence). The CDR3 has 13 residues. The V gene lost 5 bases and the J gene lost 5 bases, with 12 bases spanning the gap. CDR3 region: CATSGGGETEAFF. The CDR3 DNA reads as TGTGCCACCAGCGGTGGGGGAGAGACTGAAGCTTTCTTT.

This sequence joins TRBV5-6 and TRBJ1-2; D possibly corresponds to TRBD1 (5 bases). Trimming removed 6 bases at V and 8 bases at J, with 14 bases between. Germline CDR1 and CDR2: SGHDT and YYEEEE. This CDR3 contains 12 residues. For the CDR3, the DNA is TGTGCCAGCAACCTGGGACGGGAAGGCTACACCTTC. Encoded protein: CASNLGREGYTF.

This chain links TRBV18 with TRBJ2-7, with 7 nucleotides matching TRBD1. The germline gives CDR1 KGHSH, CDR2 LQKENI. The CDR3 extends over 15 amino acids. V lost 4 bases, J lost 5 bases, and 11 bases stayed unmatched. The CDR3 protein is CASSLRDRGANEQYF. CDR3 DNA: TGTGCCAGCTCACTCCGGGACAGAGGGGCTAACGAGCAGTACTTC.

The rearrangement uses TRBV5-4 and TRBJ2-7; 9 nucleotides agree with TRBD1. Per the germline V gene, CDR1 is SGHNT and CDR2 is YYREEE (reference sequence). Trimming cost V 4 bases and J 6 bases; bases outside gene matches: 11. This CDR3 has 15 residues. CDR3 DNA: TGTGCCAGCAGCCGGACCGGGACAGGGAACGGCGAGCAGTACTTC. This gives the protein CASSRTGTGNGEQYF.

The chain's CDR3 is CASRTLQDNSPLHF. The CDR3 DNA follows: TGTGCCAGCAGGACCCTACAGGATAATTCACCCCTCCACTTT. The chain uses TRBV28 and TRBJ1-6, with D possibly matching TRBD1 (5 bases). The CDR3 contains 14 residues. Germline V gene sequence: CDR1 MDHEN, CDR2 SYDVKM. V lost 6 bases, J lost 5 bases, and 11 bases lay in between.

The chain employs TRBV14 and TRBJ2-7, with no clear D. This CDR3 has 13 residues. In germline, CDR1 is SGHDN, CDR2 FVKESK. Trimming cost V 5 bases and J 1 base, with 9 bases left between them. The CDR3 here is CASSLDRSYEQYF. CDR3 DNA: TGTGCCAGCAGCTTGGACCGTTCCTACGAGCAGTACTTC.

The chain is built from TRBV3-1 (or the pseudogene TRBV3-2) and TRBJ2-3; 7 bases are shared with TRBD2. J gave up 6 bases and V 2 bases, and 8 bases lay outside the gene matches. Germline CDR1 reads LGHDT; CDR2 reads YNNKEL (reference sequence). The CDR3 extends over 15 amino acids. The DNA of the CDR3 is TGTGCCAGCAGCCAACTAGCGGCCCCAGGGGATACGCAGTATTTT. It codes for CASSQLAAPGDTQYF.

The chain is built from TRBV7-9 and TRBJ1-2, with 9 nucleotides matching TRBD1. The CDR3 contains 16 residues. V shed 1 base, J shed 5 bases, and the junction held 8 bases outside the gene matches. Germline CDR1 SEHNR, CDR2 FQNEAQ (reference sequence). The CDR3 region is CASSLGIPGQGYGYTF. For the CDR3, the DNA is TGTGCCAGCAGCTTAGGGATCCCGGGACAGGGTTATGGCTACACCTTC.

This chain connects TRBV7-9 to TRBJ2-3; D remains unclear. Trimming left V 5 bases short and J 4 bases short, with 7 bases between. Per germline, CDR1 SEHNR and CDR2 FQNEAQ (reference sequence). The CDR3 runs to 12 residues. DNA of the CDR3: TGTGCCAGCAGCCCCGGAGCAGATACGCAGTATTTT. Amino acid sequence: CASSPGADTQYF.

The rearrangement links TRBV28 to TRBJ2-3; 9 bases map to TRBD2. Germline CDR1 is MDHEN and CDR2 is SYDVKM. The trim removed 6 bases at V and 0 bases at J, leaving 10 bases unmatched. This CDR3 contains 17 residues. CDR3 DNA: TGTGCCAGCAGCGAAGCGGGAGGCCTCCATAGCACAGATACGCAGTATTTT. Residues: CASSEAGGLHSTDTQYF.

The V gene is TRBV3-1 (or the pseudogene TRBV3-2), the J gene TRBJ1-1; no clear D. This CDR3 is built from 11 residues. V was shortened by 1 base and J by 8 bases, with 5 bases between the two germline ends. Germline CDR1 is LGHDT and CDR2 is YNNKEL (reference sequence). CDR3 in DNA: TGTGCCAGCAGCCAAGTCGAGGAAGCTTTCTTT. Residues: CASSQVEEAFF.

The chain couples TRBV6-6 to TRBJ1-4, with TRBD1 matching over 8 bases. Germline CDR1 reads MNHNY; CDR2 reads SVGAGI (reference sequence). The junction had 2 bases not matched to a gene; V was cut back by 0 bases and J by 2 bases. The CDR3 loop spans 16 amino acids. In DNA, the CDR3 is TGTGCCAGCAGTTACTCCAGGGGGCAGACTAATGAAAAACTGTTTTTT. Translation: CASSYSRGQTNEKLFF.

The chain links TRBV28 to TRBJ2-5; D perhaps matches TRBD2 (5 bases). V dropped 5 bases and J dropped 0 bases, with 10 bases sitting between them. The CDR3 totals 14 residues. CDR1 MDHEN and CDR2 SYDVKM come from the germline V gene. The CDR3 spells CASSLPGNQETQYF. The DNA for the CDR3 is TGTGCCAGCAGTCTCCCGGGAAACCAAGAGACCCAGTACTTC.

J is TRBJ2-2 and V is TRBV19, with D unclear. V lost 5 bases, J lost 5 bases, and 9 bases lay in between. Germline CDR1 reads LNHDA; CDR2 reads SQIVND (reference sequence). The CDR3 spans 13 residues. This CDR3 reads CASSPARTGELFF. The CDR3 region has the DNA TGTGCCAGTAGTCCGGCGAGGACCGGGGAGCTGTTTTTT.

This chain links TRBV7-9 with TRBJ2-1, with 7 bases aligning to TRBD2. Losses at the gene ends were 5 bases for V and 3 bases for J; bases not matched to a gene: 10. Looked up from germline, CDR1 is SEHNR and CDR2 is FQNEAQ (reference sequence). The CDR3 is 16 residues long. The CDR3, as DNA: TGTGCCAGCAGCCCTAAAAGTGGCGGGAGCTACAATGAGCAGTTCTTC. Translating gives CASSPKSGGSYNEQFF.